Listed below are T cell receptor beta chains from one sample, sequenced in a study of T-cell reconstitution after alpha-beta-depleted transplantation in children. TCRdb re-called the PCR reads with MiXCR, one entry per CDR3 protein. Found here are 150,000 to 250,000 distinct CDR3 sequences, 6.3% of them singletons; the top ten hold approximately 4.1%. This sample comprised PBMCs, obtained before TCRalphabeta/CD19-depleted stem cell transplant. These receptors were obtained from a girl under two years old with combined immunodeficiency, due to receive a stem cell transplant. The CDR3 runs from the conserved cysteine through the conserved F or W. Fields, in order: CDR3 DNA, CDR3 protein, D gene, V gene, clone size, J gene. The D gene is left open where the match is weak. The listing skips clone size in some rows; elsewhere it reads once, few, many or a size class.

cdr3_nt: TGCAGTGCTCCCGGCCGGGGCGGGAGAACAGATACGCAGTATTTT
cdr3_aa: CSAPGRGGRTDTQYF
d_call: TRBD2
v_call: TRBV20-1
clone_size: many
j_call: TRBJ2-3

cdr3_nt: TGTGCCAGCTCCGGGGAGTGGGATGAGCAGTTCTTC
cdr3_aa: CASSGEWDEQFF
d_call: NA
v_call: TRBV27
clone_size: few
j_call: TRBJ2-1

cdr3_nt: TGCGCCAGCTCTCGACTCCTCAACTATGGCTACACCTTC
cdr3_aa: CASSRLLNYGYTF
d_call: NA
v_call: TRBV4-1
clone_size: many
j_call: TRBJ1-2

cdr3_nt: TGCAGTGCTAGTGTACAGGCGGGCAGAGGAACCCAGTACTTC
cdr3_aa: CSASVQAGRGTQYF
d_call: NA
v_call: TRBV20-1
clone_size: many
j_call: TRBJ2-5

cdr3_nt: TGTGCCAGCAGAAGCGGGGGGCTCTACAATGAGCAGTTCTTC
cdr3_aa: CASRSGGLYNEQFF
d_call: TRBD2
v_call: TRBV12-3/TRBV12-4
clone_size: many
j_call: TRBJ2-1

cdr3_nt: TGTGCCAGCAGCCCAGGAGACACCGGGGAGCTGTTTTTT
cdr3_aa: CASSPGDTGELFF
d_call: NA
v_call: TRBV5-5
clone_size: few
j_call: TRBJ2-2

cdr3_nt: TGTGCCAGCAGTGCCCTTATAGCGGGAGACTACAATGAGCAGTTCTTC
cdr3_aa: CASSALIAGDYNEQFF
d_call: TRBD2
v_call: TRBV25-1
clone_size: many
j_call: TRBJ2-1

cdr3_nt: TGTGCCAGCAGCTTAGCGGAGGCTAGCGGCTCCTACGAGCAGTACTTC
cdr3_aa: CASSLAEASGSYEQYF
d_call: TRBD2
v_call: TRBV7-2
clone_size: NA
j_call: TRBJ2-7

cdr3_nt: TGCGCCAGCAGCCAAGTGGCGGTCCCCGAAGAGACCCAGTACTTC
cdr3_aa: CASSQVAVPEETQYF
d_call: NA
v_call: TRBV4-3
clone_size: many
j_call: TRBJ2-5

cdr3_nt: TGTGCCAGTCGGGCCAGGGCCTTTTACGAGCAGTACTTC
cdr3_aa: CASRARAFYEQYF
d_call: NA
v_call: TRBV6-1
clone_size: many
j_call: TRBJ2-7